These 3 T cell receptor beta chains came from one sample sequenced in a study of STAT5B mutations in CD4+ large granular lymphocyte leukemia. Only in-frame clones appear in the TCRdb table, and some are missing; sequencing was by immunoSEQ multiplex PCR. Of about 30,000 clones listed, roughly 70% are singletons. Sequencing was carried out using CD4+ T cells from blood buffy coats. These receptors all stem from a human donor in good health.

This clone has only a few counts. At one end, the junction sequence differs from germline, possibly due to a read error. This chain's CDR3 is CASSTGQLFETFF. In DNA form, the CDR3 reads TGTGCCAGCAGTACGGGACAGTTGTTTGAAACTTTCTTT. The chain joins TRBV7-2 to TRBJ1-1, with 7 bases aligning to TRBD1. This CDR3 is built from 13 residues. The germline V gene encodes CDR1 SGHTA and CDR2 FQGNSA.

The chain carries TRBV7-9 and TRBJ1-2; D not resolved. The length of the CDR3 is 15 residues. Germline V CDR1 and CDR2: SEHNR, FQNEAQ (reference sequence). V was shortened by 2 bases and J by 7 bases, with 17 bases between the two germline ends. This CDR3 reads CASSLSGVSPPGYTF. The CDR3 bases are TGTGCCAGCAGCTTATCCGGGGTTAGTCCCCCTGGCTACACCTTC. The complete variable domain, with remaining parts taken from reference TRBV7-9 and TRBJ1-2, reads DTGVSQNPRHKITKRGQNVTFRCDPISEHNRLYWYRQTLGQGPEFLTYFQNEAQLEKSRLLSDRFSAERPKGSFSTLEIQRTEQGDSAMYLCASSLSGVSPPGYTFGSGTRLTVV.

This clone appeared once. The chain joins TRBV5-1 to TRBJ1-1; 10 nucleotides align to TRBD1. V was clipped by 4 bases and J by 5 bases; unmatched bases: 5. The germline V gene has CDR1 SGHRS and CDR2 YFSETQ. The CDR3 spans 14 residues. The CDR3 DNA reads TGCGCCAGCAGCCCGGGACAGGGGCGTACTGAAGCTTTCTTT. This codes for CASSPGQGRTEAFF.